Reported below is one T cell receptor beta chain. Its antigen remains undetermined. One junction end does not reproduce the germline sequence, and a read error may be involved. Library construction relied on the immunoSEQ multiplex PCR assay. For the multiplex PCR, a mixture combining 60 forward primers for TCR Vbeta segments and 13 reverse primers for TCR Jbeta segments was used. Amplification of the CDR3 region of rearranged TCR beta genes was performed with a multiplex PCR assay on genomic DNA. The amplified TCR beta libraries were sequenced on the Illumina HiSeq System as 87-base-pair reads. The authors' analysis ran thus. In a later analysis, 80 million or so unique TCR beta chains were counted across the roughly 670 repertoires, and approximately 9.9 million of these chains were shared by at least two donors. Raw reads were error-corrected and collapsed into unique sequences with a nearest-neighbor algorithm that merged closely related sequences to remove PCR and sequencing errors. To assign V, D and J gene segments, CDR3 sequences were aligned to IMGT reference sequences. For a sequence to be retained, a match of at least six nucleotides to both a V gene segment and a J gene segment was required. Rearrangements were classified as productive when the CDR3 lacked stop codons and remained in frame with V and J, and all other rearrangements were classified as non-productive. Following IMGT convention, CDR3 was defined as the stretch from the second conserved V-encoded cysteine to the conserved J-encoded phenylalanine. Sequences without an unambiguous match to a single V gene segment were excluded from the earlier analysis of a few hundred of the donors. In an earlier analysis of 587 of the donors, V segments were called functional above 56.7% productive rearrangements and were called segregating when the between-donor standard deviation exceeded 5%. A statistical classification framework was built to diagnose cytomegalovirus status from the catalog of TCR beta chain sequences. In a later analysis, TCR nucleotide sequences were compared against IMGT/GENE-DB human TR gene sequences so that V and J genes could be assigned. Using the TCRdist pipeline, a later analysis assigned CDR3 sequences along with most-parsimonious VDJ recombination scenarios. In a later analysis, each TCR beta chain was defined by its CDR3 amino acid sequence together with its V-gene family, and reads lacking a unique V-gene family were excluded. As a way to deal with suspected cross-contamination and a sequencing artifact, a later analysis dropped roughly 600 nucleotide sequences that were highly shared and had low generation probability. A later analysis calculated a clonal expansion index for each public chain from normalized within-repertoire ranks of inferred template counts. Generation probabilities in a later analysis came from a VDJ recombination model fitted to out-of-frame rearrangements, and those results were checked against IGoR. In a later analysis, hypergeometric tests were used to score TCR-TCR, TCR-HLA and TCR-CMV co-occurrence, with a repertoire-size bias correction applied to TCR pairs. False discovery rates were estimated in a later analysis by permuting HLA or CMV assignments 20 times. A later analysis grouped co-occurring TCRs with DBSCAN, adding TCRdist sequence similarity when clustering within HLA-allele-positive subsets. For co-occurrence clustering, repertoires with fewer than 30,000 or more than 120,000 public chains were excluded, along with 4 to 6 repertoires with anomalous nucleotide sharing. Drawn from immuneACCESS, this table holds only the in-frame rearrangements with V and J called that TCRdb kept. Clones are partly lost; checked studies trace under half to an unresolved V gene and leave the rest unexplained. V and J calls and clone size follow that table, whereas D and trimming were derived from the DNA. This sample gives 90,000 to 120,000 clones in total; 70% of them show up just once. The ten largest account for 9.5% to 13% of the sample.

The sample is drawn from a study of cytomegalovirus exposure and HLA in healthy donors (dated by TCRdb to 2015 to 2018). Regarding the complete study: An earlier analysis of roughly 570 of the donors reported under 300 Gb of sequence data and 95 million to 130 million unique TCR beta sequences obtained from roughly 180 million T cells. Roughly 300 gigabases of sequencing data and around 88 million unique TCR sequences made up an early release that covered approximately 650 HLA-typed donors. Of the approximately 400 genotyped donors, around 81% fell in the genetic ancestry cluster associated with self-reported Caucasian donors. The aim of the study was to test whether cataloging public T cell receptors could identify signatures of past pathogen exposure. The T cell repertoires of 550 to 850 subjects were profiled by immunosequencing and related to cytomegalovirus serostatus. In addition to the first cohort of around 670 subjects, a separate validation cohort of 100 to 150 different subjects was used. To predict cytomegalovirus infection status, the study brought together high-throughput TCR immunosequencing, statistical association of individual TCRs with disease status, and machine learning. A later analysis re-examined previously published TCR beta repertoires from roughly 720 donors and added high-resolution HLA genotyping to investigate patterns of TCR occurrence. In the later analysis, no new phenotypic data were used to find candidate immune exposures; instead, reliance was placed on TCR beta sequences and their occurrence across donors. An earlier analysis of 587 of the donors used high-throughput TCR beta sequencing to judge whether each TCR beta V gene segment behaved as functional or pseudogenic. Donor age, sex, ethnicity and CMV serostatus were collected together with the repertoire data. Genome-wide SNP genotypes for about three fifths of the roughly 700 donors were used in a later genetic analysis, which treated that subset as a discovery cohort. Every discovery cohort repertoire had been produced on one sequencing platform. Both class I and class II loci were covered by HLA typing, at four-digit resolution. The number of typed donors differed by locus: roughly 629-640 for A, B, C, DRB1 and DQB1; about 520 for DQA1; 606 for DPA1; and 450 to 480 for DPB1. Because of strong linkage in the cohort, roughly five DR-DQ haplotypes were treated as single units for association and clustering. Across 300 to 400 genotyped donors of the cohort, an average of approximately 240,000 unique TCR beta nucleotide sequences per donor were sequenced, and roughly a sixth of those sequences were non-productive. The paper as a whole reports these results and caveats: Assigning TCR associations to individual alleles was difficult when HLA alleles, especially DR and DQ, strongly co-occurred. Correlated functional status among segregating V segments might be attributable to linkage disequilibrium, but an unknown experimental factor could not be ruled out. According to a later analysis, most CMV-associated TCR beta chains appeared to be HLA-restricted, and the HLA associations seemed to be driven largely by CMV exposure. Broadly in line with IMGT annotations, most TCR beta V segments showed up in productive rearrangements about 87% or about 30% of the time in an earlier analysis of 450 to 750 of the donors. A later analysis found that HLA-associated TCR beta chains were more clonally expanded and had lower generation probabilities than equally common non-associated chains. According to a later genetic analysis, donors in an Asian-associated ancestry cluster had fewer N-insertions in productive TCRs than the approximately 630-donor mean. Some IMGT-functional V segments, including TRBV6-2 and TRBV6-3, could not be distinguished by the 87-base-pair reads and were therefore excluded. Cytomegalovirus status was reported to be diagnosed by the classifier with high specificity and sensitivity in both the original and validation cohorts. A cluster of highly shared sequence variants was judged likely to represent a technical artifact of the sequencing pipeline. Specific HLA alleles were associated with 15,000 to 20,000 TCR beta sequences at a false discovery rate of 0.05 in a later analysis. The study gave a list of over 150 TCR beta chains associated with cytomegalovirus. Because HLA typing was unavailable for some donors at each locus, only the typed subset was used in association tests. A later genetic analysis associated a missense DCLRE1C variant with V-gene and J-gene trimming of TCR beta chains, and an independent cohort replicated the association. In a later analysis, several top co-occurrence clusters were reported to appear linked to parvovirus B19, influenza, CMV and Epstein-Barr virus. In this cohort, only TCR beta chains were sequenced, and detectable features were limited by the absence of alpha or paired-chain data. A later analysis found that TCR association rates varied across HLA loci, with DRB1 alleles showing the most associated TCRs and HLA-C alleles the fewest. In vitro tests confirmed that a few of the cytomegalovirus-associated TCR beta chains recognize cytomegalovirus antigens. The earlier analysis of fewer than 750 of the donors excluded around 17 rarely observed V segments, including chromosome 9 orphons, because counts were too low. Sequencing depth was assumed to be roughly uniform across donors in the presence/absence analyses, though that assumption may not hold. For the cohort, immune exposure information was limited to CMV serostatus. It was suggested by the authors that the approach could potentially be generalized to other disease states and immunological phenotypes. A further reported finding was that TCR beta sequences accurately predicted the HLA-A and HLA-B alleles for most subjects in the first cohort. Most TCR sequences were seen in very few donors, while some public TCRs were found in many individuals.

The cohort was made up of 666 healthy bone marrow donors. Cohort members were all nominally healthy when sampled, although unrecorded immune exposures were likely present. The donor was CMV seropositive and was included in the group of around 300 seropositive cohort members. A peripheral blood sample was collected from each donor, and TCR beta sequencing was performed on peripheral blood mononuclear cells. Genomic DNA was extracted from the blood cell samples with the Qiagen DNeasy Blood Extraction Kit. The germline V gene (reference sequence) gives CDR1 as SEHNR and CDR2 as FQNEAQ. Spanning cysteine to phenylalanine, the CDR3 consists of 14 amino acids. Only CDR3 DNA is held: 42 bases, read in frame from base 1.

The V and J genes are TRBV7-9 and TRBJ2-7; TRBD2 is a possible D gene, resting on 6 matching bases. The source material was PBMCs. The sequence was obtained from a man aged 40-49 years in good health and CMV-seropositive. The nucleotide sequence reads as follows: TGTGCCAGCAGCTTAGGCATGGTGGTGAGAGGGGAGGACTTC. This codes for CASSLGMVVRGEDF. Where the CDR3 stops, the reference TRBV7-9 and TRBJ2-7 genes take over; the full variable domain is DTGVSQNPRHKITKRGQNVTFRCDPISEHNRLYWYRQTLGQGPEFLTYFQNEAQLEKSRLLSDRFSAERPKGSFSTLEIQRTEQGDSAMYLCASSLGMVVRGEDFGPGTRLTVT.